The clone carrying this T cell receptor beta chain was counted a single time. Produced via immunoSEQ multiplex PCR; TCRdb's table is partial and in-frame only. The data contain tens of thousands of clones, 85% to 95% of them singletons. The data stem from a study of technical replicates of blood from a handful of donors. CDR1 is SGHNT and CDR2 is YYREEE in the germline V gene (reference sequence). The V end lost 2 bases, the J end lost 7 bases, and 19 bases lay between the germline ends. The CDR3 length is 15 residues. This clonotype was sampled from a human donor in good health. This chain joins TRBV5-4 and TRBJ2-7; D gene uncertain. Input material: T cells isolated from PBMCs. The CDR3 is CASSLGGTPFVEQYF. The DNA for the CDR3 is TGTGCCAGCAGCTTAGGCGGTACTCCCTTTGTAGAGCAGTACTTC.